These 30 T cell receptor beta chains originate from one sample sequenced in a study of shared clonotypes between healthy human individuals. In the naive CD8 group, cells lacked CD45RO and were positively selected for CCR7, so terminally differentiated effector memory CD45RA+ cells were left out. This table comes from immunoSEQ multiplex PCR, and its TCRdb copy is limited to in-frame clones, with some not included. The data show millions of clones, about 95% seen once. Sequenced material: naive CD8+ T cells sorted from blood. The origin of the receptors is a young man in good health.

This clone was observed once. The V and J genes are TRBV9 and TRBJ2-1; perhaps TRBD2 as D (6 bases). This CDR3 contains 13 residues. Germline V gene lookup returns CDR1 SGDLS and CDR2 YYNGEE. Deletions cut 4 bases from V and 6 bases from J, with 11 bases between. The CDR3 is CASSTGTPNEQFF. Here the CDR3 DNA reads TGTGCCAGCAGCACCGGGACTCCCAATGAGCAGTTCTTC.

CDR3 nucleotides: TGTGCCAGCAGTGAAAGTAGGGCTATTGAAGCTTTCTTT. This gives the protein CASSESRAIEAFF. The chain is built from TRBV6-1 and TRBJ1-1, with no clear D. The CDR3 is 13 residues long. Germline CDR1 reads MNHNS; CDR2 reads SASEGT. V gave up 2 bases and J gave up 7 bases, with 11 bases separating them.

The CDR3 nucleotides read TGTGCCAGCAGCTTGCAGGGAGCGGCCCAAGAGACCCAGTACTTC. Protein product: CASSLQGAAQETQYF. This chain connects TRBV5-6 to TRBJ2-5, with D possibly called TRBD1 or TRBD2 (5 bases each). Trimming took 1 base from V and 1 from J, leaving 11 bases between them. This CDR3 region has 15 residues. Germline CDR1 is SGHDT and CDR2 is YYEEEE.

On this clone: Additional DNA sequences in this sample encode the identical CDR3. This chain links TRBV27 with TRBJ2-1; D call uncertain. Per the germline V gene, CDR1 is MNHEY and CDR2 is SMNVEV (reference sequence). This CDR3 region has 13 residues. Trimming removed 0 bases at V and 5 bases at J, with 5 bases between. In DNA form, the CDR3 reads TGTGCCAGCAGTTTATCTGCCGACAATGAGCAGTTCTTC. Encoded protein: CASSLSADNEQFF.

The rearrangement uses TRBV13 and TRBJ2-7; D possibly corresponds to TRBD2 (6 bases). Germline CDR1 reads PRHDT; CDR2 reads FYEKMQ (reference sequence). The CDR3 totals 13 residues. Trimming left V 6 bases short and J 0 bases short, with 9 bases between. The CDR3 nucleotides are TGTGCCAGCAGTCGCGGGGTCTCCTACGAGCAGTACTTC. It translates to CASSRGVSYEQYF.

V gene TRBV7-9 combines with J gene TRBJ2-5; tentatively, D is TRBD1 or TRBD2 (5 bases each). Trimming removed 8 bases at V and 2 bases at J, with 15 bases between. The CDR3 consists of 14 residues. Germline CDR1 reads SEHNR; CDR2 reads FQNEAQ (reference sequence). CDR3 residues: CASWGTSGQETQYF. CDR3 in DNA: TGTGCCAGCTGGGGCACGTCGGGACAAGAGACCCAGTACTTC. The variable domain in full, with the rest retrieved from reference TRBV7-9 and TRBJ2-5, is DTGVSQNPRHKITKRGQNVTFRCDPISEHNRLYWYRQTLGQGPEFLTYFQNEAQLEKSRLLSDRFSAERPKGSFSTLEIQRTEQGDSAMYLCASWGTSGQETQYFGPGTRLLVL.

This clone occurred once. V and J are TRBV6-5 and TRBJ1-1, with 8 bases matching TRBD1. Germline V gene sequence: CDR1 MNHEY, CDR2 SVGAGI. This CDR3 has 14 amino acids. V gave up 8 bases and J gave up 2 bases; unmatched junction bases: 7. CDR3 sequence: CASEDRAKNTEAFF. The CDR3 DNA follows: TGTGCCAGCGAGGACAGGGCAAAAAACACTGAAGCTTTCTTT.

The genes are TRBV6-5 and TRBJ1-4; TRBD1 is a possible D gene (6 bases). CDR1 is MNHEY and CDR2 is SVGAGI in the germline V gene. This CDR3 spans 15 amino acids. V lost 8 bases and J 5 bases, leaving 18 bases between the germline ends. Written as DNA, the CDR3 is TGTGCCAGCGCATACAGGGACGGGACGAATGAAAAACTGTTTTTT. As protein: CASAYRDGTNEKLFF.

V and J are TRBV7-2 and TRBJ1-4, with 9 bases matching TRBD1. Germline V gene sequence: CDR1 SGHTA, CDR2 FQGNSA. CDR3 length: 16 residues. J gave up 7 bases and V 2 bases, and 8 bases lay outside the gene matches. CDR3 loop: CASSLLARGQGEKLFF. The CDR3, as DNA: TGTGCCAGCAGCTTACTTGCACGGGGACAGGGTGAAAAACTGTTTTTT. Full variable domain (missing parts from reference TRBV7-2 and TRBJ1-4): GAGVSQSPSNKVTEKGKDVELRCDPISGHTALYWYRQSLGQGLEFLIYFQGNSAPDKSGLPSDRFSAERTGGSVSTLTIQRTQQEDSAVYLCASSLLARGQGEKLFFGSGTQLSVL.

The J gene is TRBJ2-7, the V gene TRBV5-5; 10 bases are a match to TRBD1. The trim removed 3 bases at V and 2 bases at J, leaving 5 bases unmatched. CDR1 is SGHKS, CDR2 YYEKEE, per germline (reference sequence). This CDR3 has 15 residues. This CDR3 reads CASSSGTGETYEQYF. The CDR3, as DNA: TGTGCCAGCAGCTCCGGGACAGGGGAAACCTACGAGCAGTACTTC.

Points on this clone: Other DNA sequences in this specimen translate into the identical CDR3. The chain employs TRBV5-6 and TRBJ2-1, with D uncertain. This CDR3 has 12 residues. CDR1 SGHDT and CDR2 YYEEEE come from the germline V gene. Deletions cut 4 bases from V and 5 bases from J, with 7 bases between. The CDR3 DNA reads TGTGCCAGCAGCCCCGGAGACAATGAGCAGTTCTTC. Translation gives CASSPGDNEQFF.

The chain carries TRBV13 and TRBJ2-1; 10 nucleotides line up with TRBD1. CDR3 length: 16 residues. From germline, CDR1 is PRHDT and CDR2 FYEKMQ (reference sequence). The V gene end was trimmed by 0 bases and the J gene end by 5 bases; junction bases not matched to a gene: 4. The DNA of the CDR3 is TGTGCCAGCAGCTTAGGGGGACAGGGGCTAGACAATGAGCAGTTCTTC. Translation: CASSLGGQGLDNEQFF.

This chain links TRBV28 with TRBJ1-3, with a tentative D call TRBD1 (5 bases). Trimming stripped 6 bases from V and 3 bases from J, with 15 bases between. In germline, CDR1 is MDHEN, CDR2 SYDVKM. This CDR3 is built from 15 residues. CDR3 protein: CASSLRVSSGNTIYF. The CDR3 region has the DNA TGTGCCAGCAGCCTCAGGGTATCGAGTGGAAACACCATATATTTT.

The rearrangement links TRBV4-3 to TRBJ2-7; 7 bases are shared with TRBD2. V shed 1 base, J shed 1 base, and the junction held 10 bases outside the gene matches. The V gene's germline CDR1 is LGHNA and CDR2 YSLEER. The CDR3 extends over 17 amino acids. In nucleotides, the CDR3 is TGCGCCAGCAGCCAAGGACCTGGTCTAGCGGCTTCCTACGAGCAGTACTTC. This sequence encodes CASSQGPGLAASYEQYF.

For the CDR3, the DNA is TGTGCCAGCAGCTTAGGAGCAGGACCGGGAGAGACCCAGTACTTC. Protein: CASSLGAGPGETQYF. V gene TRBV7-2 combines with J gene TRBJ2-5; no clear D. The CDR3 sequence is 15 residues long. The V and J ends lost 1 base and 4 bases respectively, with 13 bases between them. Per germline, CDR1 SGHTA and CDR2 FQGNSA.

The chain recombines TRBV21-1 with TRBJ1-2; the tabulated D call, TRBD1, remains unverified against the DNA. TRBV21-1 counts as a pseudogene. The CDR3 totals 14 residues. This CDR3 is CASSKANRGNGYTF. The CDR3 region has the DNA TGTGCCAGCAGCAAAGCTAACAGGGGTAATGGCTACACCTTC.

The V and J genes are TRBV5-1 and TRBJ2-7; TRBD1 is a possible D gene (5 bases). The V gene's germline CDR1 is SGHRS and CDR2 YFSETQ. V was trimmed by 4 bases and J by 2 bases, leaving 13 bases between them. CDR3 length: 14 residues. CDR3 in DNA: TGCGCCAGCAGCCCGCTCCAGGGAACCTACGAGCAGTACTTC. Encoded protein: CASSPLQGTYEQYF.

This rearrangement joins TRBV6-5 to TRBJ1-1; a weak D match, TRBD1 (6 bases). This CDR3 is 11 amino acids long. Trimming removed 4 bases from V and 8 bases from J, with 8 bases in between. Germline lookup yields CDR1 MNHEY and CDR2 SVGAGI. The CDR3 region is CASSSGQEAFF. The CDR3, as DNA: TGTGCCAGCAGTTCGGGACAAGAAGCTTTCTTT.

This chain joins TRBV4-1 and TRBJ2-7; a weak D match, TRBD2 (6 bases). With 4 bases removed from V and 6 bases from J, the gap between germline ends came to 19 bases. Germline V gene lookup returns CDR1 MGHRA and CDR2 YSYEKL. The CDR3 totals 15 residues. CDR3 region: CASSPQAGGTIEQYF. The CDR3 nucleotides read TGCGCCAGCAGCCCCCAGGCCGGGGGAACTATCGAGCAGTACTTC.

The V call is TRBV19, the J call TRBJ1-2; 7 bases are a match to TRBD1. V gave up 7 bases and J gave up 1 base; unmatched junction bases: 3. Germline loops: CDR1 LNHDA, CDR2 SQIVND (reference sequence). The CDR3 covers 13 residues. For the CDR3, the DNA is TGTGCCAGTACTACAGGGGATAACTATGGCTACACCTTC. Translated, it gives CASTTGDNYGYTF.

The chain uses TRBV21-1 and TRBJ1-4; TRBD1 reflects the table's D call only, with no check against the DNA. TRBV21-1 is designated a pseudogene. The CDR3 covers 14 residues. CDR3 region: CASSNPRGDEKLFF. Written as DNA, the CDR3 is TGTGCCAGCAGCAACCCCAGGGGTGACGAAAAACTGTTTTTT.

This chain joins TRBV28 and TRBJ2-7, with a possible D match to TRBD2 (5 bases). Germline V gene lookup returns CDR1 MDHEN and CDR2 SYDVKM. The CDR3 spans 14 residues. Deletions cut 8 bases from V and 0 bases from J, with 14 bases between. The CDR3 reads CASSDSSISYEQYF. The CDR3, as DNA: TGTGCCAGCTCGGACTCCTCAATCTCCTACGAGCAGTACTTC.

The J gene is TRBJ2-7, the V gene TRBV7-9; D ambiguous. Per the germline V gene, CDR1 is SEHNR and CDR2 is FQNEAQ (reference sequence). The ends were cut back, 1 base at V and 2 bases at J, with 15 bases in the middle. The CDR3 extends over 16 amino acids. The CDR3 is CASSLDVLGNPYEQYF. The DNA of the CDR3 is TGTGCCAGCAGCTTAGATGTCCTGGGCAATCCCTACGAGCAGTACTTC. The entire variable domain, with the rest obtained from reference TRBV7-9 and TRBJ2-7, is as follows: DTGVSQNPRHKITKRGQNVTFRCDPISEHNRLYWYRQTLGQGPEFLTYFQNEAQLEKSRLLSDRFSAERPKGSFSTLEIQRTEQGDSAMYLCASSLDVLGNPYEQYFGPGTRLTVT.

This clone was seen a single time. V is TRBV15 and J is TRBJ2-7; D gene unclear. Germline assignment: CDR1 LNHNV and CDR2 YYDKDF (reference sequence). The V and J ends lost 1 base and 3 bases respectively, with 10 bases between them. This CDR3 contains 14 residues. CDR3 bases: TGTGCCACCAGCAGAGGGGCAGACCTCTACGAGCAGTACTTC. Residues: CATSRGADLYEQYF.

V is TRBV5-8 and J is TRBJ1-5; a weak D match, TRBD1 (6 bases). The CDR3 has 14 amino acids. Deletions cut 1 base from V and 3 bases from J, with 8 bases between. CDR1 is SGHTS, CDR2 YDEGEE, per germline. In DNA form, the CDR3 reads TGTGCCAGCAGCTTGACAGGGTACAATCAGCCCCAGCATTTT. This translates into CASSLTGYNQPQHF.

J is TRBJ2-7 and V is TRBV9; no definite D call. Deletions cut 0 bases from V and 3 bases from J, with 7 bases between. Germline values: CDR1 SGDLS, CDR2 YYNGEE. The CDR3 covers 13 residues. CDR3 bases: TGTGCCAGCAGCGTAGAGTCCAGCTACGAGCAGTACTTC. It translates to CASSVESSYEQYF. Complete variable domain (other parts from reference TRBV9 and TRBJ2-7): DSGVTQTPKHLITATGQRVTLRCSPRSGDLSVYWYQQSLDQGLQFLIQYYNGEERAKGNILERFSAQQFPDLHSELNLSSLELGDSALYFCASSVESSYEQYFGPGTRLTVT.

Turning to this clone: Other DNA sequences in this sample translate to the same CDR3. V gene TRBV7-9 combines with J gene TRBJ2-1, with 9 bases fitting TRBD1. The germline gives CDR1 SEHNR, CDR2 FQNEAQ (reference sequence). V was pared by 3 bases and J by 6 bases, with 3 bases of the junction left unmatched. This CDR3 contains 14 residues. CDR3 nucleotide sequence: TGTGCCAGCAGCTTTTTGACAGGGGGCAATGAGCAGTTCTTC. Protein product: CASSFLTGGNEQFF.

The rearrangement joins TRBV10-3 to TRBJ2-7; D gene unclear. The CDR3 totals 15 residues. Trimming removed 3 bases at V and 4 bases at J, with 16 bases between. Per the germline V gene, CDR1 is ENHRY and CDR2 is SYGVKD. The CDR3 nucleotides are TGTGCCATCAGTGAAGCCGGGTCAGCTTGGTACGAGCAGTACTTC. Its protein product is CAISEAGSAWYEQYF.

On this clone: One end of the junction is discordant with germline, which a read error may explain. V is TRBV4-3 and J is TRBJ1-2; 8 nucleotides line up with TRBD1. Germline CDR1 LGHNA, CDR2 YSLEER. The CDR3 has 13 amino acids. This chain's CDR3 is CPSSHDRGYGYTF. CDR3 sequence (DNA): TGCCCCAGCAGCCACGACAGGGGCTATGGCTACACCTTC.

J is TRBJ2-5 and V is TRBV9; D gene ambiguous. Trimming pared 0 bases from V and 2 bases from J, leaving 5 bases between. The V gene's germline CDR1 is SGDLS and CDR2 YYNGEE. The CDR3 runs to 13 residues. CDR3 nucleotides: TGTGCCAGCAGCGTAGATCGGCAAGAGACCCAGTACTTC. Its translation is CASSVDRQETQYF.